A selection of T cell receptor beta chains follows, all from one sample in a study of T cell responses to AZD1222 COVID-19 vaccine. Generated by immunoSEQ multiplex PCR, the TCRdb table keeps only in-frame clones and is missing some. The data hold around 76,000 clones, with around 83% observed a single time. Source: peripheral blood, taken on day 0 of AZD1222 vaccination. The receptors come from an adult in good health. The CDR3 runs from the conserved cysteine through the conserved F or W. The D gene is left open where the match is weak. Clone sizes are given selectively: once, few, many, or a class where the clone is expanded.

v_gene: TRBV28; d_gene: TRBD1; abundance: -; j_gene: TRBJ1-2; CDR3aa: CASSTLGQGALGYTF; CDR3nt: TGTGCCAGCAGTACCTTGGGACAGGGGGCCCTTGGCTACACCTTC
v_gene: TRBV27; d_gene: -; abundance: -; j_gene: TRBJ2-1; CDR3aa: CASSLIVRGKGNEQFF; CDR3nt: TGTGCCAGCAGTTTAATTGTCAGAGGAAAAGGGAATGAGCAGTTCTTC
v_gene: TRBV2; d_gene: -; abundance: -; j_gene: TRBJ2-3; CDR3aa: CASSISTDTQYF; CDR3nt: TGTGCCAGCAGTATTAGCACAGATACGCAGTATTTT
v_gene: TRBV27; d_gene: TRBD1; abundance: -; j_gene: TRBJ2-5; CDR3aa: CASSHSKGQGAGETQYF; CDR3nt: TGTGCCAGCAGCCATTCAAAGGGACAGGGGGCTGGAGAGACCCAGTACTTC
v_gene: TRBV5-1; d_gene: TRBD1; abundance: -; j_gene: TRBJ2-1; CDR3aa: CASRGTGDNEQFF; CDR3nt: TGCGCCAGCAGAGGGACAGGGGACAATGAGCAGTTCTTC
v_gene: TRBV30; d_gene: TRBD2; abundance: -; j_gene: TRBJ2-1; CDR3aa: CAWSVPGQRGGNEQFF; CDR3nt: TGTGCCTGGAGTGTACCAGGTCAGCGGGGGGGCAATGAGCAGTTCTTC
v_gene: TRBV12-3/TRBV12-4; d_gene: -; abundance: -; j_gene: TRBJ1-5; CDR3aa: CASSQIYQPQHF; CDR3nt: TGTGCCAGCAGTCAGATATATCAGCCCCAGCATTTT
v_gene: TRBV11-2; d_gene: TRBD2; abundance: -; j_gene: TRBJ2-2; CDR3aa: CASSPYGTSGGRNTGELFF; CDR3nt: TGTGCCAGCAGCCCTTACGGGACTAGCGGGGGGCGGAACACCGGGGAGCTGTTTTTT
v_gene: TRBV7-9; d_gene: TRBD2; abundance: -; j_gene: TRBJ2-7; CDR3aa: CASSLGGTSAYEQYF; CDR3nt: TGTGCCAGCAGCTTAGGTGGGACTAGCGCCTACGAGCAGTACTTC
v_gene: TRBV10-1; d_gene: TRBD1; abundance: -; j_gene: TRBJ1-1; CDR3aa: CASSEDRGWNTEAFF; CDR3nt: TGCGCCAGCAGTGAAGACAGGGGCTGGAACACTGAAGCTTTCTTT
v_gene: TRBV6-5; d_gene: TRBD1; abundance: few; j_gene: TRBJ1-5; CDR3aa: CASRAQGAGNQPQHF; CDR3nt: TGTGCCAGCAGAGCCCAGGGGGCTGGCAATCAGCCCCAGCATTTT
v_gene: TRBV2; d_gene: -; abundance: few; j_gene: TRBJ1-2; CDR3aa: CASSPPRGRKRTYGYTF; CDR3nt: TGTGCCAGCAGCCCCCCGCGGGGGCGGAAACGGACCTATGGCTACACCTTC
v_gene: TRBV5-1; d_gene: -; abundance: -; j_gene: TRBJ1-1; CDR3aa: CASSIPTGSRGTEAFF; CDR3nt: TGCGCCAGCAGCATACCCACAGGATCGCGGGGGACTGAAGCTTTCTTT
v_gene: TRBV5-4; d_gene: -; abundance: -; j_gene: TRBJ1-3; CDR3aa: CASSLDPGGGNTIYF; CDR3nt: TGTGCCAGCAGCTTGGATCCCGGAGGTGGAAACACCATATATTTT
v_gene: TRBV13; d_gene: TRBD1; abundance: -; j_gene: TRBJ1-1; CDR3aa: CASSFDSQGDDEAFF; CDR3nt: TGTGCCAGCAGCTTTGACTCACAGGGGGATGATGAAGCTTTCTTT
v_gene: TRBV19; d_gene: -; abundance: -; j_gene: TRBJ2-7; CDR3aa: CASSILGGSGEQYF; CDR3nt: TGTGCCAGTAGTATTCTAGGGGGGTCCGGCGAGCAGTACTTC
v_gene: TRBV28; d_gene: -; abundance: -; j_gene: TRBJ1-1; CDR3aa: CASVVGRVRGGEAFF; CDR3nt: TGTGCCAGCGTCGTGGGCAGGGTACGGGGAGGGGAAGCTTTCTTT
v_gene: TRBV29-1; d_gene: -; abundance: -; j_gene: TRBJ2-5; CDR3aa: CSVVGDGAETQYF; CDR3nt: TGCAGCGTCGTCGGGGACGGAGCTGAGACCCAGTACTTC